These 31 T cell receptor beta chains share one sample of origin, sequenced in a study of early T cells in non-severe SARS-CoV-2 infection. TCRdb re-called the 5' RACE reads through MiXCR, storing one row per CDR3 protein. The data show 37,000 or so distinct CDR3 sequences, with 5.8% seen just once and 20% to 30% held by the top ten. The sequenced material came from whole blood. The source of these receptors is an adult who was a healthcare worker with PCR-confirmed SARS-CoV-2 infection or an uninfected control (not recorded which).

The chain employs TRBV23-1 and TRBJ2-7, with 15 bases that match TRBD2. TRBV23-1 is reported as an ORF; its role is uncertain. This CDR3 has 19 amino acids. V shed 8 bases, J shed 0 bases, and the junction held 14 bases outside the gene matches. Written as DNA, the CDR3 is TGCGCCAGCTCCCATGGGACTAGCGGGAGGCTGGCCCTCTCCTACGAGCAGTACTTC. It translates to CASSHGTSGRLALSYEQYF.

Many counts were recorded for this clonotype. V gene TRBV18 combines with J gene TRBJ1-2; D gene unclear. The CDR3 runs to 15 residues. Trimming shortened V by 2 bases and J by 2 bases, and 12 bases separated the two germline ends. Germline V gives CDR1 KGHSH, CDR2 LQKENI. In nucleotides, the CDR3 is TGTGCCAGCTCACCAGGCCCAGGTATCAACTATGGCTACACCTTC. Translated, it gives CASSPGPGINYGYTF.

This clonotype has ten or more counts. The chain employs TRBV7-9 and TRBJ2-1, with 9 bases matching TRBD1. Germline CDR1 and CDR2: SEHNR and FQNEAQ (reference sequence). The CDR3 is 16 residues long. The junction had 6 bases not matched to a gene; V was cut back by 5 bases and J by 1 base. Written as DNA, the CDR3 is TGTGCCAGCAGCCCGGGACAGGGAGTTTCCTACAATGAGCAGTTCTTC. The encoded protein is CASSPGQGVSYNEQFF.

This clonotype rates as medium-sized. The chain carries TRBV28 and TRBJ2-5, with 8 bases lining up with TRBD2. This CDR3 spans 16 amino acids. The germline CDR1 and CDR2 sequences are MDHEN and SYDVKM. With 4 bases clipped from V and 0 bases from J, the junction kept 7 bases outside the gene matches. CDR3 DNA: TGTGCCAGCAGTTCACAGCGGGGGCCGTACCAAGAGACCCAGTACTTC. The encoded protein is CASSSQRGPYQETQYF.

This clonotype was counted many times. The CDR3 loop is CASRIDSHSNQPQHF. CDR3 bases: TGTGCCAGTAGGATCGACAGTCATAGCAATCAGCCCCAGCATTTT. The chain recombines TRBV19 with TRBJ1-5; maybe TRBD1 (5 bases). CDR1 and CDR2 from the germline V gene are LNHDA and SQIVND (reference sequence). The CDR3 consists of 15 residues. V lost 6 bases and J lost 0, with 12 bases in between.

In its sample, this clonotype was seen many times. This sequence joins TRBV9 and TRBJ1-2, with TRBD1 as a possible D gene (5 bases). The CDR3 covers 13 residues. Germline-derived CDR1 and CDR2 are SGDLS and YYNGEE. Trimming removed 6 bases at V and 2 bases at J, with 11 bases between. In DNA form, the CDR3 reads TGTGCCAGCAACCGGGACGACAACTATGGCTACACCTTC. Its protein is CASNRDDNYGYTF.

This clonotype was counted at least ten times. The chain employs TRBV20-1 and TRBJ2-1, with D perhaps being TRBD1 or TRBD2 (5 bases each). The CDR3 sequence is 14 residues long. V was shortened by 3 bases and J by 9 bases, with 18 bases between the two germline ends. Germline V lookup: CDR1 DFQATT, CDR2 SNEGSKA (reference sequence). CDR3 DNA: TGCAGTGCTAGTTCCGGGGCCTCGCGGGCTGAGCAGTTCTTC. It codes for CSASSGASRAEQFF.

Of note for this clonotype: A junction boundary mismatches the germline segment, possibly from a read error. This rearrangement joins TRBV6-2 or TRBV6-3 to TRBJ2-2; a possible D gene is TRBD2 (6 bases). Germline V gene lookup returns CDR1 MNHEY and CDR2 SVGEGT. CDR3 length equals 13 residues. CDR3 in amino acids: CANSSRRGGELFF. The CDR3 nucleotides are TGTGCCAACAGTTCCCGGCGGGGCGGGGAGCTGTTTTTT.

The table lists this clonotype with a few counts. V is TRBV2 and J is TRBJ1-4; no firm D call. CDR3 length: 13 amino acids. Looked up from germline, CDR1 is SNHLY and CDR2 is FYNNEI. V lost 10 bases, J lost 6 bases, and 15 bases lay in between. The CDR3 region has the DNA TGTGCCACCCGGACTGATGGGTATGAAAAACTGTTTTTT. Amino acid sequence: CATRTDGYEKLFF.

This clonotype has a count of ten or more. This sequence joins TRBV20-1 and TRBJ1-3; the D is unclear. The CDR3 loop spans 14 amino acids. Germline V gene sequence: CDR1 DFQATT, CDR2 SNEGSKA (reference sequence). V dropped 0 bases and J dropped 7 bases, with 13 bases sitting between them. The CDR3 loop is CSARDGKGGNTIYF. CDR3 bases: TGCAGTGCTAGAGATGGAAAGGGTGGCAACACCATATATTTT.

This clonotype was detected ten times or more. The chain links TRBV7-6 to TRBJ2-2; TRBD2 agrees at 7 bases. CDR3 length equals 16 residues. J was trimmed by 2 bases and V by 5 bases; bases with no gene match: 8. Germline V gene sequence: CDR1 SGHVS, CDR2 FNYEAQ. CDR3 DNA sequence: TGTGCCAGCAGCCACGGGACTATAATAAACACCGGGGAGCTGTTTTTT. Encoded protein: CASSHGTIINTGELFF.

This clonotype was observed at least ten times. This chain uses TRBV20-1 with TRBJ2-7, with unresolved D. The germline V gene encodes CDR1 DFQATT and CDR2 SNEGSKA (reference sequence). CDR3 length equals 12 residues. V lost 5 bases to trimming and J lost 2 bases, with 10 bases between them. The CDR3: CSAGGGAYEQYF. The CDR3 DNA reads TGCAGTGCTGGCGGTGGGGCCTACGAGCAGTACTTC.

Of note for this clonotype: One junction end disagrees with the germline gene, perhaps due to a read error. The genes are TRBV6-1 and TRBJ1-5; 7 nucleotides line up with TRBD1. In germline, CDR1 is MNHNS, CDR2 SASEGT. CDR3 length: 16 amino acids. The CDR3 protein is CASSEGDSWRGQPQHF. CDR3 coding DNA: TGTGCCAGCAGCGAAGGGGACAGTTGGCGCGGTCAGCCCCAGCATTTT.

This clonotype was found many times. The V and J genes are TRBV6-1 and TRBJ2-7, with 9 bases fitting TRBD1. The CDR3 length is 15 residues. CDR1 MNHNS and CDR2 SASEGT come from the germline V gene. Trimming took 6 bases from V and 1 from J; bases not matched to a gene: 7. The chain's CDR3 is CASRPGQGLSYEQYF. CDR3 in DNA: TGTGCCAGCAGACCCGGACAGGGGCTTTCCTACGAGCAGTACTTC.

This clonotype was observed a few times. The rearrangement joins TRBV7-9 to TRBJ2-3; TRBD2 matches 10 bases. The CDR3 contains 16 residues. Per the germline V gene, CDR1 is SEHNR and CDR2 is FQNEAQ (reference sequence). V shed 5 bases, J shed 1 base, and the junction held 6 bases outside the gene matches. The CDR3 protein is CASSVTAGGRTDTQYF. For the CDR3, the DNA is TGTGCCAGCAGCGTAACAGCGGGAGGGCGCACAGATACGCAGTATTTT.

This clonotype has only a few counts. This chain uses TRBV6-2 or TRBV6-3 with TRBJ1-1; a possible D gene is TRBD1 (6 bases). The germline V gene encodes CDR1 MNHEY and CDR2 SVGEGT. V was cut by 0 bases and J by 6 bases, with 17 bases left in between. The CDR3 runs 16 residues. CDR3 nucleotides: TGTGCCAGCAGTTACTCTACGGGGGCGTGGGGCTCTGAAGCTTTCTTT. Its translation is CASSYSTGAWGSEAFF.

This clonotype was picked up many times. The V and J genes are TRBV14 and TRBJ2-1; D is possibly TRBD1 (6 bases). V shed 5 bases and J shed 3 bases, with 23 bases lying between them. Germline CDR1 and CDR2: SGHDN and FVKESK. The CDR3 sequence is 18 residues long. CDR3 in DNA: TGTGCCAGCAGCGCCCGAAGATTAACAGGGTCCTTCTACAATGAGCAGTTCTTC. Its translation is CASSARRLTGSFYNEQFF.

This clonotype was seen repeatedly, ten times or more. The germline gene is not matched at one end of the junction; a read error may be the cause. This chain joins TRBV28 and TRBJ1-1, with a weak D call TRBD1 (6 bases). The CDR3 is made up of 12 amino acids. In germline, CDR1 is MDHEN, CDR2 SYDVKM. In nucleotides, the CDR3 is TGTGCCAGCAGTTTAAATTCCGGGACAAAAGATTTT. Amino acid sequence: CASSLNSGTKDF.

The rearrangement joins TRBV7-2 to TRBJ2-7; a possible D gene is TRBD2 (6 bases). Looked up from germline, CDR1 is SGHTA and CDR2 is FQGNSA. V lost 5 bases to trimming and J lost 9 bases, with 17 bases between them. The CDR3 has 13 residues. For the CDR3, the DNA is TGTGCCAGCAGCCGAGGTGGCGGGGAGGTGCAGTACTTC. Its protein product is CASSRGGGEVQYF.

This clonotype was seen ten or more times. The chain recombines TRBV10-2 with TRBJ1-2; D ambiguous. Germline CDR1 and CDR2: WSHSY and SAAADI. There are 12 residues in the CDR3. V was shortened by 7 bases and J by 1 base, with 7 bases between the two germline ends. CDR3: CASTGNNYGYTF. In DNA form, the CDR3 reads TGCGCCAGCACCGGGAATAACTATGGCTACACCTTC.

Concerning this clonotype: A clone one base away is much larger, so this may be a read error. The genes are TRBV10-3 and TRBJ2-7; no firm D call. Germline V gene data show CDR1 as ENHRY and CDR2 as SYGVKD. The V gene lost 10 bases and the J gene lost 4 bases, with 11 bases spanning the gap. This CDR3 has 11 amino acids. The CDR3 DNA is TGTGCCACCGAGGTCGCATACGAGCAGTACTTC. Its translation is CATEVAYEQYF.

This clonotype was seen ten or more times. The CDR3 DNA reads TGTGCCAGCAGCTTCCAGCAAGCTTCGGGACAGTTCTCCTACGAGCAGTACTTC. Its protein is CASSFQQASGQFSYEQYF. The genes are TRBV7-2 and TRBJ2-7, with 7 bases fitting TRBD1. The CDR3 is 18 residues long. V trimming: 3 bases; J trimming: 0 bases; junction bases outside the gene matches: 14. Germline lookup yields CDR1 SGHTA and CDR2 FQGNSA.

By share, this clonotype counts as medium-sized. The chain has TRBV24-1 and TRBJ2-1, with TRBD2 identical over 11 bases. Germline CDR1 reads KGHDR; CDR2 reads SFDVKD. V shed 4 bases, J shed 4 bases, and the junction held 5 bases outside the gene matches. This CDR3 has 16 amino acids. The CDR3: CATSESSGRMYNEQFF. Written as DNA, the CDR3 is TGTGCCACCAGTGAATCTAGCGGGAGGATGTACAATGAGCAGTTCTTC.

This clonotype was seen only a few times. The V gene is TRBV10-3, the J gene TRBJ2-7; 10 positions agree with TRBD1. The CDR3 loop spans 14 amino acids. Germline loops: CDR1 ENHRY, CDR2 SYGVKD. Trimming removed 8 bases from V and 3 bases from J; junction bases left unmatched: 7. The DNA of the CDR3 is TGTGCCATCGGGGACAGGGGCCTTCTCTACGAGCAGTACTTC. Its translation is CAIGDRGLLYEQYF.

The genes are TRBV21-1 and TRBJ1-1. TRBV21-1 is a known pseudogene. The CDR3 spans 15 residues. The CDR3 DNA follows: TGTGCCAGCAGCAAAGGCGGAGGTGGGAGCACTGAAGCTTTCTTT. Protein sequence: CASSKGGGGSTEAFF.

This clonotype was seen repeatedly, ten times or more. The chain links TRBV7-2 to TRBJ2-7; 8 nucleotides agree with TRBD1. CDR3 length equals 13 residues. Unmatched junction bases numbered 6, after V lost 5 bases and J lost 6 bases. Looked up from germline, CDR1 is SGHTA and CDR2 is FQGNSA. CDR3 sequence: CASSIAQGGEQYF. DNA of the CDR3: TGTGCCAGCAGCATCGCACAGGGGGGCGAGCAGTACTTC.

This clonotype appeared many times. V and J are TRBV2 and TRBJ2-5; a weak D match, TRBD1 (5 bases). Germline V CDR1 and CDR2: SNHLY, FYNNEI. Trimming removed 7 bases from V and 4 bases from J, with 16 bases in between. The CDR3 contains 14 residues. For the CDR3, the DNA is TGTGCCAGCATTTTATCCCTGGGGCCAGAGACCCAGTACTTC. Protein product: CASILSLGPETQYF.

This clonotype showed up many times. CDR3: CASSFHGNTEAFF. The CDR3, as DNA: TGTGCCAGCAGTTTCCACGGGAACACTGAAGCTTTCTTT. This chain connects TRBV12-3 or TRBV12-4 to TRBJ1-1; D is undetermined. The CDR3 spans 13 residues. V was cut by 3 bases and J by 1 base, with 6 bases left in between.

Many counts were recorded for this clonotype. The CDR3 spells CASSLSLAGTNEQFF. CDR3 coding DNA: TGCGCCAGCAGCTTGAGTCTAGCGGGGACCAATGAGCAGTTCTTC. The chain employs TRBV5-1 and TRBJ2-1; TRBD2 aligns across 9 bases. The CDR3 extends over 15 amino acids. The germline V gene has CDR1 SGHRS and CDR2 YFSETQ. V was pared by 1 base and J by 6 bases, with 5 bases of the junction left unmatched.

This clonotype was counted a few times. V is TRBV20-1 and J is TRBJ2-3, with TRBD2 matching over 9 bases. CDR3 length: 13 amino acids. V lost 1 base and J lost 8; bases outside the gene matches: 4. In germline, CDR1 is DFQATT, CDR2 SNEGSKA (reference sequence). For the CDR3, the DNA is TGCAGTGCTAGAGTTTTACTAGCGGGTACGCAGTATTTT. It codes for CSARVLLAGTQYF.

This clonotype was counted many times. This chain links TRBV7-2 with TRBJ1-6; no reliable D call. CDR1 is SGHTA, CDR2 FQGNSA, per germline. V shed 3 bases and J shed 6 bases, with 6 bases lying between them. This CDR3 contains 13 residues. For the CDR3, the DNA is TGTGCCAGCAGCTTGTCCGCTAATTCACCCCTCCACTTT. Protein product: CASSLSANSPLHF.